The clone carrying this T cell receptor beta chain was recorded a few times. The data originate from a study of blood T cell repertoires in COVID-19. About the research overall: There were acute and convalescent COVID-19 samples, and they came from the United States, Italy and Spain. T cells, B-cell-depleted T cells, or PBMCs supplied cDNA or gDNA.

Authors' methods: Amplification from reference gene primers served as the basis for estimated nucleated cell counts. Sequenced by immunoSEQ multiplex PCR; TCRdb stores in-frame clones only, minus some. The V and J calls and clone size come from that table; D and trimming were worked out from the DNA. The table records around 290,000 clones, more than 75% of them present only once. Sequencing was done on a sample of peripheral blood. The receptor was derived from a woman between 50 and 59 years old who had recovered from COVID-19.

The DNA of the CDR3 is TGTGCCAGCAGGCAGGGGACAGGGGGCCGGGAGCAGTTCTTC. It translates to CASRQGTGGREQFF. The V call is TRBV7-8, the J call TRBJ2-1; TRBD1 aligns across 12 bases. Germline CDR1 reads SGHVS; CDR2 reads FQNEAQ. The junction had 7 bases not matched to a gene; V was cut back by 6 bases and J by 10 bases. The CDR3 has 14 amino acids.